Listed here is a single T cell receptor beta chain. Its target is not known. MiXCR, applied by TCRdb to the 5' RACE reads, yields one record per CDR3 protein. The sample lists around 530,000 distinct CDR3 sequences, roughly 15% seen once, with nearly 0.45% in the top ten. V gave up 1 base and J gave up 5 bases; unmatched junction bases: 12. The germline gives CDR1 DFQATT, CDR2 SNEGSKA (reference sequence). CDR3 length: 17 residues. These data originate in a study of identical twins. Study-wide points: Sequences that were out-of-frame, alpha and twin-shared displayed an excess of low generation probability. It was cross-sectional statistical analysis, not following the same donors, that the conclusions relied on.

In addition, the sample was reused for a study of yellow fever vaccine responses in identical twins. That paper notes: Twins' T cell vaccine responses reportedly looked partly convergent, partly personalized.

This TCR was recovered from a young woman in good health. Sequenced sample: CD4+ T cells sorted from blood. This sequence joins TRBV20-1 and TRBJ2-3; 10 bases align to TRBD2. The CDR3 region has the DNA TGCAGTGCTAGAGGGGGAGCGGGAGGGCCAGTGGAAGATACGCAGTATTTT. As protein: CSARGGAGGPVEDTQYF.